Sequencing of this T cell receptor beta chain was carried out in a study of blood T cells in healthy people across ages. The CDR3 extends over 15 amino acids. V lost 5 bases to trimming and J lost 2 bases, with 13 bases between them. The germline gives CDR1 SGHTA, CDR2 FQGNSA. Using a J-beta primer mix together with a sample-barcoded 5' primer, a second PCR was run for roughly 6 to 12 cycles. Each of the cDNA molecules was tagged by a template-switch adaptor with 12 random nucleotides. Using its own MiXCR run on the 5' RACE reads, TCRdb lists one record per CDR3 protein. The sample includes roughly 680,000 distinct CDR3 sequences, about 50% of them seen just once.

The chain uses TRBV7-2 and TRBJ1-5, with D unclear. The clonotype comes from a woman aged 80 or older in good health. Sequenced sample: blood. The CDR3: CASSPGGVRNQPQHF. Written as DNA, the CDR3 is TGTGCCAGCAGCCCCGGCGGGGTCCGCAATCAGCCCCAGCATTTT.